This note documents a single T cell receptor beta chain sequence. This record comes from a study of control samples from healthy donors and cancer patients. This CDR3 is built from 13 residues. CDR1 SQVTM and CDR2 ANQGSEA come from the germline V gene. The V end was cut by 4 bases, the J end by 5 bases, with 12 bases between. Some clones are missing from TCRdb's copy, which holds only in-frame ones; the method was immunoSEQ multiplex PCR. This table holds around 130,000 clones, around nine tenths found once. This receptor was taken from a man aged 25-45 years in good health. The J gene is TRBJ1-5, the V gene TRBV29-1; weak D call: TRBD1 (5 bases). Sample: blood. The DNA of the CDR3 is TGCAGCGTTGGTCCCGGGGGAGATCAGCCCCAGCATTTT. Its protein product is CSVGPGGDQPQHF. The full variable domain, its missing parts supplied by reference TRBV29-1 and TRBJ1-5, is SAVISQKPSRDICQRGTSLTIQCQVDSQVTMMFWYRQQPGQSLTLIATANQGSEATYESGFVIDKFPISRPNLTFSTLTVSNMSPEDSSIYLCSVGPGGDQPQHFGDGTRLSIL.